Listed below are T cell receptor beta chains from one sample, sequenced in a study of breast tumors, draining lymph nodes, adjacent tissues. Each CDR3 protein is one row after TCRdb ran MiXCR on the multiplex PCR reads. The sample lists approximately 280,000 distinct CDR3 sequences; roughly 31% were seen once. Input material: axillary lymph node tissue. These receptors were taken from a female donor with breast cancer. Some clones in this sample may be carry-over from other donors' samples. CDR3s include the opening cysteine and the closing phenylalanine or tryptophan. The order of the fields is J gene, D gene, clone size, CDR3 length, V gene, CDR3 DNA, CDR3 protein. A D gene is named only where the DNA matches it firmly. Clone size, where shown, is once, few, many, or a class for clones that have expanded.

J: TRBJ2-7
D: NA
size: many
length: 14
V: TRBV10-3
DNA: TGTGCCATCAGTGGGACGGGTAGGTCCGGGGAGCAGTACTTC
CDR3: CAISGTGRSGEQYF

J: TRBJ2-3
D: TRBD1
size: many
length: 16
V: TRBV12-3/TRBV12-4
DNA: TGTGCCAGCAGTCACGAAACAGGGGCCGTCGGGTATACGCAGTATTTT
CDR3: CASSHETGAVGYTQYF

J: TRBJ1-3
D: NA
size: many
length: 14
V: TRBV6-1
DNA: TGTGCCAGCAGTGAATCGAGGGAAGGAAACACCATATATTTT
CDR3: CASSESREGNTIYF

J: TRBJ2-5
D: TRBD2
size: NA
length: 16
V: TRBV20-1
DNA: TGCAGTGCTAGTGGGACTAGCGGGGTGTCCCAAGAGACCCAGTACTTC
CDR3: CSASGTSGVSQETQYF

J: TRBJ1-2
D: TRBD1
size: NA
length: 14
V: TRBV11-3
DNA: TGTGCCAGCACGGGGGACAGGTCAGACTCTGGAAACACCTTC
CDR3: CASTGDRSDSGNTF

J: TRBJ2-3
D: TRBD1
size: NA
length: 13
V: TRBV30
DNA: TGTGCCTGGAGCGCAGACAGGGCAGATACGCAGTATTTT
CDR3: CAWSADRADTQYF

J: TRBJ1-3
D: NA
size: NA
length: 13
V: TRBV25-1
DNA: TGTGCTAGAGGGCCTGGGCCTGGAGACACCATATATTTT
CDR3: CARGPGPGDTIYF

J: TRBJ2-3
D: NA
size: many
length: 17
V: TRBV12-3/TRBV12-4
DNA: TGTGCCAGCAGTACCTTTGGAGCGGAGCCTAGCACAGATACGCAGTATTTT
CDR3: CASSTFGAEPSTDTQYF

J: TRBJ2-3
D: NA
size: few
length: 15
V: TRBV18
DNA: TGTGCCAGCTCACCTGTAGATTTTCCCACAGATACGCAGTATTTT
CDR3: CASSPVDFPTDTQYF

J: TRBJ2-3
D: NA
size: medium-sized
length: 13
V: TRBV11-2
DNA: TGTGCCAGCAGCCTCTATCCGGGGGATACGCAGTATTTT
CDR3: CASSLYPGDTQYF

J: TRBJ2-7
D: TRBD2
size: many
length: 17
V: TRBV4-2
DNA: TGTGCCAGCAGCCAAGCGACTGGTACTAGCGGAAACTACGAGCAGTACTTC
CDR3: CASSQATGTSGNYEQYF

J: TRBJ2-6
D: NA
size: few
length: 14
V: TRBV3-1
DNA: TGTGCCAGCAGCCACAGGGCTGGGGCCAACGTCCTGACTTTC
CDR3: CASSHRAGANVLTF

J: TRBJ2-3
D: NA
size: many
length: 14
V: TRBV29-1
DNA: TGCAGCCCTGACCGAAGATCTAGCACAGATACGCAGTATTTT
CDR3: CSPDRRSSTDTQYF

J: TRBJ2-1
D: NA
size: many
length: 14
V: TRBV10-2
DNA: TGCGCCAGCAGTGAGAGAGACCGGATCGAGGAGCAGTTCTTC
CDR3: CASSERDRIEEQFF

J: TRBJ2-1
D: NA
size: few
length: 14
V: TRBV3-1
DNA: TGTGCCAGCAGCCAAGTTCCTAGCTACGCTGAGCAGTTCTTC
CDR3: CASSQVPSYAEQFF

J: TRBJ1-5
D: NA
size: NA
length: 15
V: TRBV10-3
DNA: TGTGCCATCAGTGAGTCGAAGGGGGGGGCTCAGCCCCAGCATTTT
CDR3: CAISESKGGAQPQHF

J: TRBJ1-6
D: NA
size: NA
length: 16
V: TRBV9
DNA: TGTGCCAGCAGCGTAGCTCAGGACAGCTATAATTCACCCCTCCACTTT
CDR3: CASSVAQDSYNSPLHF

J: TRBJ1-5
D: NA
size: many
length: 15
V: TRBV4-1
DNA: TGCGCCAGCAGCCAACCTACCCTCAGGGGACAGCCCCAGCATTTT
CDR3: CASSQPTLRGQPQHF

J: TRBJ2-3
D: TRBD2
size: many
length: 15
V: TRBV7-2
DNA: TGTGCCAGCAGCTTAGTTGGCGGGAGGGGAGATACGCAGTATTTT
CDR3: CASSLVGGRGDTQYF

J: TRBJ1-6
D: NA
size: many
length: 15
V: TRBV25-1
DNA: TGTGCCAGCAGTCCCCCCCACGGATATAATTCACCCCTCCACTTT
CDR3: CASSPPHGYNSPLHF

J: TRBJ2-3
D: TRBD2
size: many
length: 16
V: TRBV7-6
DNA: TGTGCCAGCAGCAAATCGGGACTAGCGGGCACAGATACGCAGTATTTT
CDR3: CASSKSGLAGTDTQYF

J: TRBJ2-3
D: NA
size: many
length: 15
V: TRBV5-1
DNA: TGCGCCAGCAGCTTGGTAGCGGCCCAGACAGATACGCAGTATTTT
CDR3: CASSLVAAQTDTQYF